A single sample is the source of the 29 T cell receptor beta chains below, sequenced in a study of shared clonotypes between healthy human individuals. Some clones are missing from TCRdb's copy, which holds only in-frame ones; the method was immunoSEQ multiplex PCR. The profile shows approximately 980,000 clones, over 60% of them singletons. Sequencing was done on a sample of memory CD4+ T cells sorted from blood. Subset in this sample: CD45RA-negative fraction. The receptors here all came from a man between 18 and 29 years old in good health.

The J gene is TRBJ2-2, the V gene TRBV11-3; D call uncertain. CDR1 and CDR2 (germline): SGHNT, YENEEA. CDR3 length: 13 residues. V was pared by 9 bases and J by 3 bases, with 11 bases between. DNA for the CDR3: TGTGCCAGTGGGCGAATCGACACCGGGGAGCTGTTTTTT. This codes for CASGRIDTGELFF.

The chain combines TRBV28 with TRBJ1-4; tentatively, D is TRBD1 (6 bases). V dropped 2 bases and J dropped 6 bases, with 13 bases sitting between them. The CDR3 length is 15 residues. The germline V gene encodes CDR1 MDHEN and CDR2 SYDVKM. The CDR3 protein is CASSLTGGLDEKLFF. CDR3 coding DNA: TGTGCCAGCAGTTTAACTGGGGGGCTGGATGAAAAACTGTTTTTT.

Regarding this clone: Germline and junction disagree at one end, which may indicate a read error. The rearrangement joins TRBV5-1 to TRBJ1-4; D gene ambiguous. Germline CDR1 and CDR2: SGHRS and YFSETQ. CDR3 length: 15 amino acids. CDR3 bases: TGCGCCAGCAGGTTGGATGTGGGTGCTAATGAAAAACTGTTTTTT. It translates to CASRLDVGANEKLFF.

The chain has TRBV18 and TRBJ2-7, with a weak D call TRBD1 (7 bases). The germline CDR1 and CDR2 sequences are KGHSH and LQKENI. Trimming removed 0 bases from V and 8 bases from J, with 11 bases in between. This CDR3 spans 13 amino acids. The CDR3 DNA reads as TGTGCCAGCTCACCACCAGGGGGCGGGAAGCAGTACTTC. Amino acid sequence: CASSPPGGGKQYF.

The chain links TRBV4-1 to TRBJ2-5; 8 bases are shared with TRBD2. The CDR3 length is 16 residues. J was trimmed by 5 bases and V by 4 bases; bases with no gene match: 12. Germline loops: CDR1 MGHRA, CDR2 YSYEKL. CDR3 sequence reads: CASSPSHGRAYETQYF. In nucleotides, the CDR3 is TGCGCCAGCAGCCCTTCCCACGGGAGGGCCTATGAGACCCAGTACTTC.

The chain carries TRBV9 and TRBJ2-1; tentatively, D is TRBD2 (5 bases). Trimming shortened V by 2 bases and J by 4 bases, and 13 bases separated the two germline ends. This CDR3 comprises 15 residues. Germline values: CDR1 SGDLS, CDR2 YYNGEE. The CDR3 is CASSVDSPHYNEQFF. The CDR3 coding sequence is TGTGCCAGCAGCGTGGACTCCCCCCATTACAATGAGCAGTTCTTC. Complete variable domain (other parts from reference TRBV9 and TRBJ2-1): DSGVTQTPKHLITATGQRVTLRCSPRSGDLSVYWYQQSLDQGLQFLIQYYNGEERAKGNILERFSAQQFPDLHSELNLSSLELGDSALYFCASSVDSPHYNEQFFGPGTRLTVL.

V and J are TRBV7-2 and TRBJ1-1; maybe TRBD1 (5 bases). The CDR3 extends over 15 amino acids. Germline CDR1 reads SGHTA; CDR2 reads FQGNSA. The V gene lost 5 bases and the J gene lost 4 bases, with 17 bases spanning the gap. The chain's CDR3 is CASSPRGGVATEAFF. In DNA form, the CDR3 reads TGTGCCAGCAGCCCCCGTGGGGGGGTCGCCACTGAAGCTTTCTTT.

With respect to this clone: This sequence may be a read error, since a much larger clone differs from it by one base. V is TRBV25-1 and J is TRBJ1-5; weak D call: TRBD1 (5 bases). V lost 2 bases, J lost 6 bases, and 5 bases lay in between. Germline CDR1 reads MGHDK; CDR2 reads SYGVNS. The CDR3 loop spans 12 amino acids. The CDR3 loop reads CASSEGGQPQHF. CDR3 sequence (DNA): TGTGCCAGCAGTGAAGGGGGTCAGCCCCAGCATTTT.

The chain joins TRBV9 to TRBJ2-5; 12 bases fit TRBD2. There are 16 residues in the CDR3. Unmatched junction bases numbered 6, after V lost 3 bases and J lost 3 bases. From germline, CDR1 is SGDLS and CDR2 YYNGEE. The CDR3 nucleotides are TGTGCCAGCAGCGAATCTAGCGGGGGGGCCAAAGAGACCCAGTACTTC. Its translation is CASSESSGGAKETQYF.

The CDR3, as DNA: TGTGCCAGCAGCTCCCCGGGGGGGGGCGGACTATACGAGCAGTACTTC. It encodes CASSSPGGGGLYEQYF. This chain joins TRBV7-2 and TRBJ2-7; 8 bases map to TRBD2. This CDR3 region has 16 residues. J lost 4 bases, V lost 4 bases, and 12 bases had no gene match. Germline values: CDR1 SGHTA, CDR2 FQGNSA.

This chain uses TRBV6-1 with TRBJ1-5; D perhaps matches TRBD1 (5 bases). The CDR3 totals 13 residues. V lost 8 bases and J lost 2, with 10 bases in between. Germline V gene sequence: CDR1 MNHNS, CDR2 SASEGT. CDR3 DNA: TGTGCCAGCCGGGACGACGGCAATCAGCCCCAGCATTTT. It is translated as CASRDDGNQPQHF.

The CDR3 protein is CASSAAGTARGYTF. CDR3 nucleotides: TGTGCCAGCAGTGCGGCCGGGACGGCGAGGGGCTACACCTTC. The chain is built from TRBV6-5 and TRBJ1-2; D is possibly TRBD1 (5 bases). This CDR3 contains 14 residues. CDR1 and CDR2 (germline): MNHEY, SVGAGI. V was cut by 5 bases and J by 8 bases, with 18 bases left in between.

The chain combines TRBV2 with TRBJ2-2; tentative D call: TRBD2 (6 bases). Germline-derived CDR1 and CDR2 are SNHLY and FYNNEI. There are 15 residues in the CDR3. With 3 bases removed from V and 2 bases from J, the gap between germline ends came to 10 bases. The CDR3 here is CASSDLGGNTGELFF. The CDR3 region has the DNA TGTGCCAGCAGTGATTTGGGGGGAAACACCGGGGAGCTGTTTTTT.

The V gene is TRBV18, the J gene TRBJ1-2; D perhaps matches TRBD1 (6 bases). CDR3 length: 15 residues. Per the germline V gene, CDR1 is KGHSH and CDR2 is LQKENI. Trimming shortened V by 4 bases and J by 4 bases, and 16 bases separated the two germline ends. The CDR3 reads CASSLSAEGGYGYTF. The CDR3 coding sequence is TGTGCCAGCTCACTCTCGGCAGAGGGGGGCTATGGCTACACCTTC.

The V and J genes are TRBV9 and TRBJ1-6; 9 bases match TRBD1. CDR3 size: 14 residues. The V gene end was trimmed by 0 bases and the J gene end by 10 bases; junction bases not matched to a gene: 2. CDR1 is SGDLS, CDR2 YYNGEE, per germline. CDR3 region: CASSVGDRVSPLHF. CDR3 DNA sequence: TGTGCCAGCAGCGTAGGGGACAGGGTATCACCCCTCCACTTT. Looking up the rest from reference TRBV9 and TRBJ1-6 gives the full variable domain: DSGVTQTPKHLITATGQRVTLRCSPRSGDLSVYWYQQSLDQGLQFLIQYYNGEERAKGNILERFSAQQFPDLHSELNLSSLELGDSALYFCASSVGDRVSPLHFGNGTRLTVT.

This rearrangement joins TRBV18 to TRBJ1-5; possible D gene TRBD1, 6 bases. This CDR3 has 17 amino acids. Germline values: CDR1 KGHSH, CDR2 LQKENI. The V end lost 2 bases, the J end lost 0 bases, and 14 bases lay between the germline ends. The CDR3 spells CASSPGGDWYSNQPQHF. In DNA, the CDR3 is TGTGCCAGCTCACCAGGGGGCGATTGGTATAGCAATCAGCCCCAGCATTTT.

This chain joins TRBV25-1 and TRBJ2-7; D perhaps matches TRBD2 (5 bases). The V gene lost 4 bases and the J gene lost 3 bases, with 16 bases spanning the gap. Germline values: CDR1 MGHDK, CDR2 SYGVNS. The CDR3 covers 15 residues. CDR3 DNA sequence: TGTGCCAGCAGTGGACGGGAAACTCTAAGCTACGAGCAGTACTTC. This gives the protein CASSGRETLSYEQYF.

The chain carries TRBV5-1 and TRBJ2-7; 9 bases line up with TRBD2. This CDR3 region has 14 residues. Germline values: CDR1 SGHRS, CDR2 YFSETQ. V lost 1 base and J lost 4; bases outside the gene matches: 3. The CDR3 sequence is CASSLLSGGYEQYF. CDR3 in DNA: TGCGCCAGCAGCTTGCTAAGCGGGGGGTACGAGCAGTACTTC.

This chain uses TRBV5-5 with TRBJ2-5; D remains ambiguous. The V and J ends lost 2 bases and 9 bases respectively, with 8 bases between them. Germline loops: CDR1 SGHKS, CDR2 YYEKEE (reference sequence). The CDR3 loop spans 11 amino acids. CDR3 region: CASSLSVAQYF. In nucleotides, the CDR3 is TGTGCCAGCAGCTTATCTGTGGCCCAGTACTTC.

In its sample, this clone was seen many times. CDR3 in amino acids: CASSPRQAGSYEQYF. The CDR3 nucleotides read TGTGCCAGTAGTCCTCGGCAGGCTGGCTCCTACGAGCAGTACTTC. The V gene is TRBV19, the J gene TRBJ2-7, with D unresolved. Germline loops: CDR1 LNHDA, CDR2 SQIVND (reference sequence). V was pared by 5 bases and J by 0 bases, with 14 bases between. The CDR3 spans 15 residues.

The table lists this clone with many counts. V gene TRBV27 combines with J gene TRBJ2-2; no reliable D call. Trimming cost V 4 bases and J 1 base, with 13 bases left between them. Germline lookup yields CDR1 MNHEY and CDR2 SMNVEV (reference sequence). This CDR3 spans 16 amino acids. The CDR3 DNA follows: TGTGCCAGCAGTTCCCGAACGACGGTGAACACCGGGGAGCTGTTTTTT. Translation gives CASSSRTTVNTGELFF.

J is TRBJ2-2 and V is TRBV18, with TRBD2 identical over 11 bases. Germline assignment: CDR1 KGHSH and CDR2 LQKENI. The V and J ends lost 1 base and 0 bases, in that order; junction bases with no gene match: 7. The CDR3 consists of 19 residues. DNA of the CDR3: TGTGCCAGCTCACCACGATCCGGGACTAGCGGTCCGAACACCGGGGAGCTGTTTTTT. It codes for CASSPRSGTSGPNTGELFF.

In this sample, this clone turned up once. The chain recombines TRBV19 with TRBJ2-3; 10 bases fit TRBD1. Unmatched junction bases numbered 7, after V lost 9 bases and J lost 4 bases. The CDR3 consists of 14 residues. Germline CDR1 is LNHDA and CDR2 is SQIVND (reference sequence). This CDR3 is CASAGTGVPDTQYF. The DNA for the CDR3 is TGTGCCAGCGCCGGGACAGGGGTCCCAGATACGCAGTATTTT.

The chain carries TRBV11-2 and TRBJ1-1; D may be TRBD1 (5 bases). Looked up from germline, CDR1 is SGHAT and CDR2 is FQNNGV. The ends were cut back, 2 bases at V and 7 bases at J, with 5 bases in the middle. CDR3 length: 11 residues. The CDR3 sequence is CASSLRGEAFF. In DNA form, the CDR3 reads TGTGCCAGCAGCTTAAGGGGTGAAGCTTTCTTT.

The CDR3 nucleotides are TGTGCCAGCAGTCAAAGCGGGAGCTCCTACAATGAGCAGTTCTTC. This gives the protein CASSQSGSSYNEQFF. The genes are TRBV6-6 and TRBJ2-1; 8 nucleotides agree with TRBD2. V gave up 5 bases and J gave up 0 bases; unmatched junction bases: 3. This CDR3 comprises 15 residues. Germline lookup yields CDR1 MNHNY and CDR2 SVGAGI (reference sequence).

This clone was observed once. The sample holds other DNA sequences that translate to the same CDR3. The rearrangement links TRBV11-2 to TRBJ1-5; the D is unclear. The CDR3 extends over 15 amino acids. V gave up 0 bases and J gave up 7 bases, with 13 bases separating them. CDR1 and CDR2 from the germline V gene are SGHAT and FQNNGV. CDR3 residues: CASSLDHGGDQPQHF. CDR3 sequence (DNA): TGTGCCAGCAGCTTAGATCATGGAGGAGACCAGCCCCAGCATTTT.

The rearrangement joins TRBV2 to TRBJ1-2; 7 bases are shared with TRBD1. From germline, CDR1 is SNHLY and CDR2 FYNNEI. Unmatched junction bases numbered 12, after V lost 9 bases and J lost 5 bases. The CDR3 contains 14 residues. The CDR3 is CASQGGAGDYGYTF. The CDR3 DNA is TGTGCCAGTCAAGGGGGCGCGGGGGATTATGGCTACACCTTC.

The chain carries TRBV5-6 and TRBJ2-7; the match to TRBD1 covers 7 bases. The germline CDR1 and CDR2 sequences are SGHDT and YYEEEE. The CDR3 is 16 residues long. Trimming cost V 3 bases and J 1 base; bases outside gene matches: 10. CDR3 DNA: TGTGCCAGCAGCTCGTCCCGGACAGGATATTCCTACGAGCAGTACTTC. It yields the protein CASSSSRTGYSYEQYF.

Comment on this clone: Other DNA sequences from this sample encode an identical CDR3 as well. The chain joins TRBV5-1 to TRBJ1-6; 10 bases line up with TRBD1. Germline CDR1 reads SGHRS; CDR2 reads YFSETQ. The CDR3 loop spans 15 amino acids. The V gene end was trimmed by 0 bases and the J gene end by 10 bases; junction bases not matched to a gene: 4. CDR3 loop: CASSLVGTGDSPLHF. CDR3 DNA: TGCGCCAGCAGCTTGGTGGGGACAGGGGACTCACCCCTCCACTTT.